The rows below give T cell receptor beta chains drawn from one sample of a study of T cell responses to AZD1222 COVID-19 vaccine. Sequencing was performed with immunoSEQ multiplex PCR; in TCRdb, only in-frame clones are kept and a portion is missing. The sample lists under 150,000 clones, roughly 91% occurring once. Sequences were derived from peripheral blood, sampled on day 0 of MenACWY control vaccination. Receptors were obtained from an adult in good health. Both conserved end residues are part of each CDR3. The D gene is left open where the match is weak. Size is omitted from some rows. Given values are once, few, many or a class for expanded clones.

TRBV5-3	TRBJ1-6	.	.	TGTGCCACGAGACTCAGGGGCCAACAGCAGGATTCACCCCTCCACTTT	CATRLRGQQQDSPLHF
TRBV19	TRBJ1-1	few	.	TGTGCCAGTAGTTATGGGTTACTCCTTAAGAACACTGAAGCTTTCTTT	CASSYGLLLKNTEAFF
TRBV7-3	TRBJ2-3	.	.	TGTGCCAGCAGCTTATCCGGCCGCACAGATACGCAGTATTTT	CASSLSGRTDTQYF
TRBV4-1	TRBJ1-1	.	.	TGCGCCAGCAGCCAAGCGTTAGTTAACACTGAAGCTTTCTTT	CASSQALVNTEAFF
TRBV3-1/TRBV3-2	TRBJ2-1	.	TRBD2	TGTGCCAGCAGCCTACCCGGGACTAGCGGGAGTAGTGAGCAGTTCTTC	CASSLPGTSGSSEQFF
TRBV6-6	TRBJ2-2	.	.	TGTGCCAGCAGTCCACTGACAGGGACTCGAGGGGAGCTGTTTTTT	CASSPLTGTRGELFF
TRBV3-1/TRBV3-2	TRBJ1-1	.	.	TGTGCCAGCAGCCCGTACCGAGGTTTGGGGGGTGGCACTGAAGCTTTCTTT	CASSPYRGLGGGTEAFF
TRBV27	TRBJ2-7	.	TRBD1	TGTGCCAGCAGTTTCGGGACAGGGATGGTCTACGAGCAGTACTTC	CASSFGTGMVYEQYF
TRBV5-4	TRBJ2-1	.	TRBD2	TGTGCCAGCAGCGTTACTAGCGGCAATGAGCAGTTCTTC	CASSVTSGNEQFF
TRBV19	TRBJ2-3	.	.	TGTGCCAGTAGTATAGGATGGGGGAGTATCACAGATACGCAGTATTTT	CASSIGWGSITDTQYF
TRBV6-5	TRBJ1-2	.	.	TGTGCCAGCAGTTACTCGAACGCAGGGAGGTATGGCTACACCTTC	CASSYSNAGRYGYTF
TRBV6-5	TRBJ2-1	.	TRBD1	TGTGCCAGCAGTACCAGGACAGGGGGGGATGAGCAGTTCTTC	CASSTRTGGDEQFF
TRBV29-1	TRBJ1-2	.	TRBD1	TGCAGCTCCCGGACAGGGAGAAACTATGGCTACACCTTC	CSSRTGRNYGYTF
TRBV30	TRBJ2-3	few	TRBD2	TGTGCCTTTACTAGCGGGAGGACAGATACGCAGTATTTT	CAFTSGRTDTQYF
TRBV5-4	TRBJ1-1	.	.	TGTGCCAGCAGCTTGGGAGTAACAGGGAACACTGAAGCTTTCTTT	CASSLGVTGNTEAFF
TRBV6-5	TRBJ2-6	.	.	TGTGCCAGCAGTCCTAGTGACGCTGGGGCCAACGTCCTGACTTTC	CASSPSDAGANVLTF
TRBV5-5	TRBJ1-2	once	.	TGTGCCAGCAGCTTAGGACAGATGGGTGGCTACACCTTC	CASSLGQMGGYTF
TRBV21-1	TRBJ2-3	.	.	TGTGCCAGCAGCAAAGATCCAGATACGCAGTATTTT	CASSKDPDTQYF
TRBV7-2	TRBJ1-2	once	.	TGTGCCAGCAGCTTAGTATATATCGGACAGTACTATGGCTACACCTTC	CASSLVYIGQYYGYTF
TRBV6-5	TRBJ1-1	.	.	TGTGCCAGCAGTTACAAGTCCTCAGGATCAGTTGAAGCTTTCTTT	CASSYKSSGSVEAFF
TRBV7-9	TRBJ2-3	.	TRBD2	TGTGCCAGCAGCTTAGTGGGATTAGCGGGAGTCACAGATACGCAGTATTTT	CASSLVGLAGVTDTQYF
TRBV12-3/TRBV12-4	TRBJ1-2	.	.	TGTGCCAGCAGCCTAGCGGGGTTGGGCTACACCTTC	CASSLAGLGYTF
TRBV12-3/TRBV12-4	TRBJ1-3	once	.	TGTGCCAGCAGTTTGGCGCAAGGAAACACCATATATTTT	CASSLAQGNTIYF
TRBV24-1	TRBJ2-1	once	TRBD2	TGTGCCACCAGTGAGTCTAGCGGGACATCCTACAATGAGCAGTTCTTC	CATSESSGTSYNEQFF
TRBV9	TRBJ2-2	.	.	TGTGCCAGCAGCGTAGCAGATTCCGGGGAGCTGTTTTTT	CASSVADSGELFF
TRBV27	TRBJ1-5	.	.	TGTGCCAGCAGTAACCAGGGAATCAATCAGCCCCAGCATTTT	CASSNQGINQPQHF
TRBV6-6	TRBJ1-1	few	.	TGTGCCAGCAGTACCTCCAGGGGAGGATCCACTGAAGCTTTCTTT	CASSTSRGGSTEAFF
TRBV5-1	TRBJ2-1	.	.	TGCGCCAGCAGCTTGGCGGGCTCGCTCACCTCCTACAATGAGCAGTTCTTC	CASSLAGSLTSYNEQFF
TRBV7-9	TRBJ2-1	.	.	TGTGCCAGCAGCTTAGGGGTCGGGACAAACTCCTACAATGAGCAGTTCTTC	CASSLGVGTNSYNEQFF
TRBV6-5	TRBJ1-1	few	.	TGTGCCAGCAGTTACTCGGGTCGGGGCATGAACACTGAAGCTTTCTTT	CASSYSGRGMNTEAFF
TRBV19	TRBJ2-1	.	.	TGTGCCAGTACGCCATTGCCGGCCGGGTTTGAGCAGTTCTTC	CASTPLPAGFEQFF
TRBV9	TRBJ2-3	.	.	TGTGCCAGCAGCACCTCCCATGGGGATACGCAGTATTTT	CASSTSHGDTQYF
TRBV7-9	TRBJ2-1	.	TRBD2	TGTGCCAGCAGCTTAGCGGCTAGCGGGAACTACAATGAGCAGTTCTTC	CASSLAASGNYNEQFF
TRBV28	TRBJ2-7	.	.	TGTGCCAGCAGGGGGGATTGGCCGACATTC	CASRGDWPTF
TRBV29-1	TRBJ2-3	.	.	TGCAGCGTTGCACCCCTTTCTTTATCGGGTACGCAGTATTTT	CSVAPLSLSGTQYF
TRBV28	TRBJ1-2	.	.	TGTGCCAGCAGTTTAGGGCTGGGAGGGGGCTATGGCTACACCTTC	CASSLGLGGGYGYTF
TRBV6-5	TRBJ2-7	.	TRBD1	TGTGCCAGCAGCCGCCGGGACAGGGACCACGAGCAGTACTTC	CASSRRDRDHEQYF
TRBV18	TRBJ1-1	.	.	TGTGCCAGCTCACCCATGGACATTGCAAGCACTGAAGCTTTCTTT	CASSPMDIASTEAFF
TRBV6-1	TRBJ1-2	.	.	TGTGCCAGCAGTGAAGCGGAAATCGGCGGCTACACCTTC	CASSEAEIGGYTF
TRBV7-9	TRBJ1-2	.	.	TGTGCCAGCAGCCCGACCGACAGCTATGGCTACACCTTC	CASSPTDSYGYTF
TRBV30	TRBJ1-2	.	.	TGTGCCTGGGCCCCGGGGCAGGGAGGTTCCTATGGCTACACCTTC	CAWAPGQGGSYGYTF
TRBV25-1	TRBJ1-5	.	.	TGTGCCAGCAGTGAATGGCAGGGGACCTTCTATCAGCCCCAGCATTTT	CASSEWQGTFYQPQHF
TRBV7-9	TRBJ2-1	.	.	TGTGCCAGCACCGCTAGCGATCCGTTCTACAATGAGCAGTTCTTC	CASTASDPFYNEQFF
TRBV29-1	TRBJ2-7	.	.	TGCAGCGTTGTAAGTCGGTACGAGCAGTACTTC	CSVVSRYEQYF
TRBV30	TRBJ1-4	.	.	TGTGCCTGGAGGGCCTTAGGAGGGCCCGATGAAAAACTGTTTTTT	CAWRALGGPDEKLFF
TRBV5-4	TRBJ2-1	once	TRBD1	TGTGCCAGCAGCACCCGGGACAGGGGACTGAATGAGCAGTTCTTC	CASSTRDRGLNEQFF
TRBV13	TRBJ2-2	.	.	TGTGCCAGCAGCTTCGCCGGACAAACCGGGGAGCTGTTTTTT	CASSFAGQTGELFF
TRBV13	TRBJ2-1	.	.	TGTGCCAGCAGCCCCGGACTTAACTCCTACAATGAGCAGTTCTTC	CASSPGLNSYNEQFF
TRBV19	TRBJ1-2	.	.	TGTGCCAGTAGTATCTGGGGATCGGCTAACTATGGCTACACCTTC	CASSIWGSANYGYTF
TRBV3-1/TRBV3-2	TRBJ2-6	.	.	TGTGCCAGCAGCCAACTACCAGGGACCTCGGTGCCTGGGGCCAACGTCCTGACTTTC	CASSQLPGTSVPGANVLTF
TRBV27	TRBJ2-6	.	.	TGTGCCAGCAGATTCACTGGGGCCAACGTCCTGACTTTC	CASRFTGANVLTF